Listed below are T cell receptor beta chains from one sample, sequenced in a study of cytomegalovirus exposure and HLA in healthy donors. Some clones are missing from TCRdb's copy, which holds only in-frame ones; the method was immunoSEQ multiplex PCR. The sample yields 120,000 to 150,000 clones, 70% to 80% seen once. Sequences were obtained from PBMCs. The receptors here all came from a male donor in good health and CMV-seronegative. The CDR3 runs from the conserved cysteine through the conserved F or W. The D gene is left open where the match is weak. The size of a clone is reported for some rows only, either as once, few or many, or as a class for expanded clones.

D gene: .; J gene: TRBJ1-4; V gene: TRBV15; clone size: .; CDR3 DNA: TGTGCCACCAGCAGAGATCGCGCAGGAACTGCAACTAATGAAAAACTGTTTTTT; CDR3 protein: CATSRDRAGTATNEKLFF
D gene: .; J gene: TRBJ2-1; V gene: TRBV20-1; clone size: .; CDR3 DNA: TGCAGTGCTCCGACAGCCGGAGGGTTGTTCTTC; CDR3 protein: CSAPTAGGLFF
D gene: .; J gene: TRBJ1-2; V gene: TRBV29-1; clone size: .; CDR3 DNA: TGCAGCGTTGAAGCGGGGGGTGGAGGCTACACCTTC; CDR3 protein: CSVEAGGGGYTF
D gene: .; J gene: TRBJ2-5; V gene: TRBV20-1; clone size: .; CDR3 DNA: TGCTCAGGTCTTGGGGAGACCCAGTACTTC; CDR3 protein: CSGLGETQYF
D gene: .; J gene: TRBJ1-6; V gene: TRBV11-2; clone size: .; CDR3 DNA: TGTGCCAGCAGCTTAGGGAGTAATTCACCCCTCCACTTT; CDR3 protein: CASSLGSNSPLHF
D gene: .; J gene: TRBJ2-7; V gene: TRBV28; clone size: .; CDR3 DNA: TGTGCCAGCAGTCCCCATCGACAGTCCTACGAGCAGTACTTC; CDR3 protein: CASSPHRQSYEQYF
D gene: .; J gene: TRBJ1-3; V gene: TRBV6-1; clone size: .; CDR3 DNA: TGTGCCAGCAGTGAACCTTACTCTGGAAACACCATATATTTT; CDR3 protein: CASSEPYSGNTIYF
D gene: .; J gene: TRBJ1-1; V gene: TRBV29-1; clone size: .; CDR3 DNA: TGCAGCGCCAAAGCCAGGGACACTGAAGCTTTCTTT; CDR3 protein: CSAKARDTEAFF
D gene: TRBD1; J gene: TRBJ1-5; V gene: TRBV28; clone size: few; CDR3 DNA: TGTGCCAGCAGCCCCGGGACAGGGTTTCAGCCCCAGCATTTT; CDR3 protein: CASSPGTGFQPQHF
D gene: TRBD2; J gene: TRBJ2-7; V gene: TRBV6-5; clone size: once; CDR3 DNA: TGTGCCAGCGGACGAACTAGCGGGGCTTCCTACGAGCAGTACTTC; CDR3 protein: CASGRTSGASYEQYF
D gene: .; J gene: TRBJ2-3; V gene: TRBV5-1; clone size: few; CDR3 DNA: TGCGCCAGCAGCCCGCCTGACTTATTTTCCACAGATACGCAGTATTTT; CDR3 protein: CASSPPDLFSTDTQYF
D gene: .; J gene: TRBJ1-4; V gene: TRBV5-4; clone size: .; CDR3 DNA: TGTGCCAGCAGCGCGGGACCACTAAGGGGCGAAAAACTGTTTTTT; CDR3 protein: CASSAGPLRGEKLFF
D gene: TRBD1; J gene: TRBJ2-5; V gene: TRBV5-1; clone size: .; CDR3 DNA: TGCGCCAGCAGCTGGACGGGACAGGGCCACCAAGAGACCCAGTACTTC; CDR3 protein: CASSWTGQGHQETQYF
D gene: .; J gene: TRBJ1-2; V gene: TRBV4-3; clone size: .; CDR3 DNA: TGCGCCAGCAGCCAAGCAGGGCGGGGATTTCGGGGCTACACCTTC; CDR3 protein: CASSQAGRGFRGYTF
D gene: .; J gene: TRBJ1-4; V gene: TRBV19; clone size: .; CDR3 DNA: TGTGCCAGTAGTCAGGGGCAAGCAACTAATGAAAAACTGTTTTTT; CDR3 protein: CASSQGQATNEKLFF
D gene: TRBD1; J gene: TRBJ2-7; V gene: TRBV27; clone size: .; CDR3 DNA: TGTGCCAGCAGTTCGACAGGGGGCTACGAGCAGTACTTC; CDR3 protein: CASSSTGGYEQYF
D gene: .; J gene: TRBJ1-5; V gene: TRBV7-6; clone size: .; CDR3 DNA: TGTGCCAGCAGCCCAACACAGGGCCAGCCCCAGCATTTT; CDR3 protein: CASSPTQGQPQHF
D gene: .; J gene: TRBJ1-5; V gene: TRBV28; clone size: .; CDR3 DNA: TGTGCCAGCAGTTTCGGTTCTCAGCCCCAGCATTTT; CDR3 protein: CASSFGSQPQHF
D gene: .; J gene: TRBJ1-5; V gene: TRBV5-4; clone size: .; CDR3 DNA: TGTGCCAGCAGCTTGGACGGTGATCAGCCCCAGCATTTT; CDR3 protein: CASSLDGDQPQHF
D gene: .; J gene: TRBJ2-5; V gene: TRBV29-1; clone size: .; CDR3 DNA: TGCAGCGTTGTGCAGGGGCGAGAGACCCAGTACTTC; CDR3 protein: CSVVQGRETQYF
D gene: .; J gene: TRBJ2-7; V gene: TRBV28; clone size: few; CDR3 DNA: TGTGCCAGCAGTCCTCACCCTTACGAGCAGTACTTC; CDR3 protein: CASSPHPYEQYF
D gene: .; J gene: TRBJ2-3; V gene: TRBV7-2; clone size: .; CDR3 DNA: TGTGCCAGCAGCACGACTAGGGTGGATACGCAGTATTTT; CDR3 protein: CASSTTRVDTQYF
D gene: .; J gene: TRBJ1-2; V gene: TRBV28; clone size: .; CDR3 DNA: TGTGCCAGCAGCCGGCGGTCCAAGGGAGCCGGCTACACCTTC; CDR3 protein: CASSRRSKGAGYTF
D gene: TRBD1; J gene: TRBJ1-2; V gene: TRBV4-2; clone size: few; CDR3 DNA: TGTGCCAGCAGCCCCGGACAGGGAAATAGCGATGGCTACACCTTC; CDR3 protein: CASSPGQGNSDGYTF
D gene: TRBD2; J gene: TRBJ2-3; V gene: TRBV5-1; clone size: .; CDR3 DNA: TGCGCCAGCAGCCTGGGGGATCGGGGGGGATCGGGTACGCAGTATTTT; CDR3 protein: CASSLGDRGGSGTQYF
D gene: .; J gene: TRBJ2-7; V gene: TRBV6-5; clone size: .; CDR3 DNA: TGTGCCAGCCGCCCCCAGGGTGGGGGACTCGAGCAGTACTTC; CDR3 protein: CASRPQGGGLEQYF
D gene: TRBD1; J gene: TRBJ1-2; V gene: TRBV5-8; clone size: .; CDR3 DNA: TGTGCCAGCAGCCTGCCCGGGACAGGGGGCGGTTATGGCTACACCTTC; CDR3 protein: CASSLPGTGGGYGYTF
D gene: .; J gene: TRBJ2-2; V gene: TRBV5-1; clone size: .; CDR3 DNA: TGCGCCAGCAGCCCGGGGGGGACAGCGGTCACCGGGGAGCTGTTTTTT; CDR3 protein: CASSPGGTAVTGELFF
D gene: .; J gene: TRBJ2-3; V gene: TRBV2; clone size: .; CDR3 DNA: TGTGCCAGCAGCTCGCGGGGCACAGATACGCAGTATTTT; CDR3 protein: CASSSRGTDTQYF
D gene: TRBD1; J gene: TRBJ2-7; V gene: TRBV28; clone size: once; CDR3 DNA: TGTGCCTCACAGGGGTCCGCCCGTTCCTACGAGCAGTACTTC; CDR3 protein: CASQGSARSYEQYF
D gene: .; J gene: TRBJ2-1; V gene: TRBV7-8; clone size: .; CDR3 DNA: TGTGCCAGCAGCTATGGCGGGATAACGAGCTCCTACAATGAGCAGTTCTTC; CDR3 protein: CASSYGGITSSYNEQFF
D gene: TRBD2; J gene: TRBJ2-7; V gene: TRBV2; clone size: .; CDR3 DNA: TGTGCCAGCAGTCTCCTTGGACTAGCGGCCGGCGAGCAGTACTTC; CDR3 protein: CASSLLGLAAGEQYF
D gene: .; J gene: TRBJ2-6; V gene: TRBV7-2; clone size: once; CDR3 DNA: TGTGCCAGCAGCCCGACAGCTATGAGCTTTGGGGCCAACGTCCTGACTTTC; CDR3 protein: CASSPTAMSFGANVLTF
D gene: .; J gene: TRBJ2-7; V gene: TRBV18; clone size: .; CDR3 DNA: TGTGCCAGCTCACCATCCCCAACTAGCTCCTACGAGCAGTACTTC; CDR3 protein: CASSPSPTSSYEQYF
D gene: .; J gene: TRBJ1-3; V gene: TRBV2; clone size: once; CDR3 DNA: TGTGCCGGCAGGGGAGATGGAAACACCATATATTTT; CDR3 protein: CAGRGDGNTIYF
D gene: .; J gene: TRBJ1-2; V gene: TRBV9; clone size: .; CDR3 DNA: TGTGCCAGCAGCACCCGACAGTCACTCTACTATGGCTACACCTTC; CDR3 protein: CASSTRQSLYYGYTF
D gene: .; J gene: TRBJ2-2; V gene: TRBV6-5; clone size: .; CDR3 DNA: TGTGCCGTTGGAGGGTATCCCACCGGGGAGCTGTTTTTT; CDR3 protein: CAVGGYPTGELFF
D gene: .; J gene: TRBJ2-1; V gene: TRBV27; clone size: .; CDR3 DNA: TGTGCCAGCAGCCTAACCACAGGGCCCTCTGGGGGCAATGAGCAGTTCTTC; CDR3 protein: CASSLTTGPSGGNEQFF
D gene: TRBD2; J gene: TRBJ2-3; V gene: TRBV9; clone size: .; CDR3 DNA: TGTGCCAGCAGCGGTGGGGGGGCAGATACGCAGTATTTT; CDR3 protein: CASSGGGADTQYF
D gene: .; J gene: TRBJ1-5; V gene: TRBV6-1; clone size: .; CDR3 DNA: TGTGCCAGCAGTGAAGGAACCAGGTCAGGACAGCCCCAGCATTTT; CDR3 protein: CASSEGTRSGQPQHF
D gene: TRBD1; J gene: TRBJ1-1; V gene: TRBV9; clone size: .; CDR3 DNA: TGTGCCAGCAGCGCCGGAGCCAGGGGGACCACTGAAGCTTTCTTT; CDR3 protein: CASSAGARGTTEAFF
D gene: TRBD2; J gene: TRBJ2-5; V gene: TRBV27; clone size: .; CDR3 DNA: TGTGCCAGCAGTCCACGGACTAGCGGGGGGCCCCATCTTACGGGGACCCAGTACTTC; CDR3 protein: CASSPRTSGGPHLTGTQYF
D gene: .; J gene: TRBJ1-2; V gene: TRBV4-1; clone size: .; CDR3 DNA: TGCGCCAGCAGCCAACGCGGGGATGGCTACACCTTC; CDR3 protein: CASSQRGDGYTF
D gene: .; J gene: TRBJ1-1; V gene: TRBV7-2; clone size: .; CDR3 DNA: TGTGCCAGCACCCTAGGGGCCCTTAGAGAAGCTTTCTTT; CDR3 protein: CASTLGALREAFF
D gene: .; J gene: TRBJ1-1; V gene: TRBV5-6; clone size: .; CDR3 DNA: TGTGCCAGCAGCTCGATTGGGGGGATGAACACTGAAGCTTTCTTT; CDR3 protein: CASSSIGGMNTEAFF
D gene: .; J gene: TRBJ1-2; V gene: TRBV18; clone size: once; CDR3 DNA: TGTGCCAGCTCACCACTTGCCGCGTCCCGAGCCAACTATGGCTACACCTTC; CDR3 protein: CASSPLAASRANYGYTF
D gene: .; J gene: TRBJ2-3; V gene: TRBV14; clone size: .; CDR3 DNA: TGTGCCAGCAGTCAGTATATCGGCGGGGCGAACACAGATACGCAGTATTTT; CDR3 protein: CASSQYIGGANTDTQYF
D gene: .; J gene: TRBJ2-3; V gene: TRBV2; clone size: .; CDR3 DNA: TGTGCCAGCGGGGGGGCGAGGACAGATACGCAGTATTTT; CDR3 protein: CASGGARTDTQYF
D gene: .; J gene: TRBJ1-1; V gene: TRBV7-9; clone size: .; CDR3 DNA: TGTGCCAGCAGCTTGTGGGACTCCATGAACACTGAAGCTTTCTTT; CDR3 protein: CASSLWDSMNTEAFF
D gene: .; J gene: TRBJ2-7; V gene: TRBV7-2; clone size: .; CDR3 DNA: TGTGCCAGCAGCTTACAGTACTACGAGCAGTACTTC; CDR3 protein: CASSLQYYEQYF
D gene: .; J gene: TRBJ1-1; V gene: TRBV7-2; clone size: .; CDR3 DNA: TGTGCCAGCAGCTTAGCGCTTCCGGTCACTGAAGCTTTCTTT; CDR3 protein: CASSLALPVTEAFF
D gene: TRBD1; J gene: TRBJ1-2; V gene: TRBV7-2; clone size: .; CDR3 DNA: TGTGCCAGCAGCCTGGGACAGCCCTATGGCTACACCTTC; CDR3 protein: CASSLGQPYGYTF
D gene: TRBD2; J gene: TRBJ2-3; V gene: TRBV11-1; clone size: few; CDR3 DNA: TGTGCCAGCAGCTTAGTCCGGGGCGGGGGGGTTTCTAGCACAGATACGCAGTATTTT; CDR3 protein: CASSLVRGGGVSSTDTQYF
D gene: TRBD1; J gene: TRBJ2-5; V gene: TRBV7-4; clone size: .; CDR3 DNA: TGTGCCAGCAGCGGGGACAGGGGGTCTAAAGAGACCCAGTACTTC; CDR3 protein: CASSGDRGSKETQYF
D gene: TRBD1; J gene: TRBJ1-4; V gene: TRBV29-1; clone size: few; CDR3 DNA: TGCAGCGTTGAACAGGGGGGCGAAAAACTGTTTTTT; CDR3 protein: CSVEQGGEKLFF